The present entry profiles one T cell receptor beta chain with its context. Both 60 Vbeta primers and 13 Jbeta primers went into the PCR. Generated by immunoSEQ multiplex PCR, the TCRdb table keeps only in-frame clones and is missing some. With tens of thousands of clones in the sample, the ten largest clones hold approximately 7%. The data were obtained in a study of cytomegalovirus exposure and HLA in healthy donors. This CDR3 region has 16 residues. The V end was cut by 4 bases, the J end by 8 bases, with 23 bases between. Germline V gene lookup returns CDR1 MDHEN and CDR2 SYDVKM. The sequenced material came from PBMCs. The clonotype originates from a woman in her forties in good health and CMV-seronegative. The rearrangement links TRBV28 to TRBJ1-2, with D perhaps TRBD1 (5 bases). CDR3 residues: CASSSQPGLRAGGYTF. DNA for the CDR3: TGTGCCAGCAGTTCCCAGCCGGGACTCCGGGCGGGGGGCTACACCTTC.